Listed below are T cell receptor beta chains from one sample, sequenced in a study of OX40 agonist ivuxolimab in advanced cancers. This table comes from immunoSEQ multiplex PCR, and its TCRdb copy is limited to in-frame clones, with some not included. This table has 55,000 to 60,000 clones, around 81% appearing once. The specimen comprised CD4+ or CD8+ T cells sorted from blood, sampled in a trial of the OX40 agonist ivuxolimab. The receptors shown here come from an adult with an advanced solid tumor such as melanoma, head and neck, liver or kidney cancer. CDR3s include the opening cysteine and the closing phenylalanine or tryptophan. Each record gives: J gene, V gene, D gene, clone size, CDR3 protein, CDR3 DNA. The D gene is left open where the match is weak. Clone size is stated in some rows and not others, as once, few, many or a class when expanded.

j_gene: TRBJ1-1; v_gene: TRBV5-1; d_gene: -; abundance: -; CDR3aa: CASSIDLNTEAFF; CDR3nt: TGCGCCAGCAGCATAGACCTTAACACTGAAGCTTTCTTT
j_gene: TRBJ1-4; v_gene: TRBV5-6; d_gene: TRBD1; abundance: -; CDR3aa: CASSSQGMGFNEKLFF; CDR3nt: TGTGCCAGCAGCTCACAGGGGATGGGGTTTAATGAAAAACTGTTTTTT
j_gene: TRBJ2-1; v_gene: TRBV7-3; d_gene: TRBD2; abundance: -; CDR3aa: CASSSGRSNEQFF; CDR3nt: TGTGCCAGCAGTAGCGGGAGATCGAATGAGCAGTTCTTC
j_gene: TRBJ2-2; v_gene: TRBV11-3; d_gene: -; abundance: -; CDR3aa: CASSLTGTGELFF; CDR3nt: TGTGCCAGCAGCCTGACAGGAACCGGGGAGCTGTTTTTT
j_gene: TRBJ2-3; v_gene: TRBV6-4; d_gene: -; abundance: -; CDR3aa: CASSDWLDPDTQYF; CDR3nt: TGTGCCAGCAGTGACTGGCTGGATCCAGATACGCAGTATTTT
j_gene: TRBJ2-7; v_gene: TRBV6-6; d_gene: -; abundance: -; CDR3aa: CASSSQRKGEQYF; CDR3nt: TGTGCCAGCAGTTCCCAGAGAAAGGGGGAGCAGTACTTC
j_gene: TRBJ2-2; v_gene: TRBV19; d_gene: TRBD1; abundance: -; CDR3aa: CASSRPGQGAGWELFF; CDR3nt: TGTGCCAGTAGCCGACCAGGGCAGGGGGCTGGCTGGGAGCTGTTTTTT
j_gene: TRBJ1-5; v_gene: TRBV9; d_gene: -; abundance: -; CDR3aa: CASSVLGDQPQHF; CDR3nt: TGTGCCAGCAGCGTATTGGGGGATCAGCCCCAGCATTTT
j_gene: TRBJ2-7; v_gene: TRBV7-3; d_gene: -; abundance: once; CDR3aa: CASSPYRLGNTGHEQYF; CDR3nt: TGTGCCAGCAGCCCATATCGCTTAGGGAATACCGGGCACGAGCAGTACTTC
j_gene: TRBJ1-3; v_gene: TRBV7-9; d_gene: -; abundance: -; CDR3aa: CASSPPGGNTIYF; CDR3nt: TGTGCCAGCAGCCCCCCGGGTGGAAACACCATATATTTT
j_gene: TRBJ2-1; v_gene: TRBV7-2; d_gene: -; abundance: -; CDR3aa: CASSKFREEQFF; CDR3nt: TGTGCCAGCAGCAAATTTCGAGAAGAGCAGTTCTTC
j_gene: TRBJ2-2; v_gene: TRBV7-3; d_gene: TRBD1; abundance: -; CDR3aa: CASSLTFVGQGTGELFF; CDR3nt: TGTGCCAGCAGCTTAACTTTTGTGGGACAGGGAACCGGGGAGCTGTTTTTT
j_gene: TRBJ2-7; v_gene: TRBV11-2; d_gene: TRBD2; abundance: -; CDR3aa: CASSGLAGSWDEQYF; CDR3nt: TGTGCCAGCAGCGGATTAGCGGGGAGTTGGGACGAGCAGTACTTC
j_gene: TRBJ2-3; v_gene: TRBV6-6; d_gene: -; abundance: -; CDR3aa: CATRLSSDTQYF; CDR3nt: TGTGCCACCCGACTTTCATCAGATACGCAGTATTTT
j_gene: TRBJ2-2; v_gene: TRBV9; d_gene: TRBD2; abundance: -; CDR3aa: CASGSGGDTGELFF; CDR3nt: TGTGCCAGCGGGAGCGGGGGAGACACCGGGGAGCTGTTTTTT
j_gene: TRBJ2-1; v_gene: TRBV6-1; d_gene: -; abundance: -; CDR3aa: CASEVFLSGPEQFF; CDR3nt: TGTGCCAGCGAAGTTTTCCTTTCGGGTCCTGAGCAGTTCTTC
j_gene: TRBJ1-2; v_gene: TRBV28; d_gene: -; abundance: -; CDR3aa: CASSLDGSGGYTF; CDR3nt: TGTGCCAGCAGTTTGGATGGGTCGGGTGGCTACACCTTC
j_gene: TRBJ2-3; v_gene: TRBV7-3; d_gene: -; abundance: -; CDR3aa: CASSLRGSTDTQYF; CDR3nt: TGTGCCAGCAGCTTAAGGGGGAGCACAGATACGCAGTATTTT
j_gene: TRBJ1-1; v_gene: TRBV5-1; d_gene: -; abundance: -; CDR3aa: CASRARPIGDTEAFF; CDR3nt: TGCGCCAGCAGGGCTCGGCCAATTGGGGACACTGAAGCTTTCTTT
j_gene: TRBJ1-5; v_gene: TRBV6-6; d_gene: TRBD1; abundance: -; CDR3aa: CASQQGGNQPQHF; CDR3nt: TGTGCCAGCCAACAGGGGGGGAATCAGCCCCAGCATTTT
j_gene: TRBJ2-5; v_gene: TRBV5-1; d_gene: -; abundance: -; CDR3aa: CASTIKETQYF; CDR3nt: TGCGCCAGCACAATCAAAGAGACCCAGTACTTC
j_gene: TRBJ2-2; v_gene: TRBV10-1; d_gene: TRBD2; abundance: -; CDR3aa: CASSSGSADGELFF; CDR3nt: TGCGCCAGCAGCAGCGGGAGCGCGGACGGGGAGCTGTTTTTT
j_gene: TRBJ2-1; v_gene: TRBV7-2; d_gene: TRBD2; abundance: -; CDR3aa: CASSSRGSFNEQFF; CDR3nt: TGTGCCAGCAGCTCTCGCGGGAGTTTTAATGAGCAGTTCTTC
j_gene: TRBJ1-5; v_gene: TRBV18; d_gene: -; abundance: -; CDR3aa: CASSSKRGDQPQHF; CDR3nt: TGTGCCAGCTCGTCCAAGAGGGGAGATCAGCCCCAGCATTTT
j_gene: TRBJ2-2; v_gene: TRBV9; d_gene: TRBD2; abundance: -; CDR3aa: CASSAAGRMNTGELFF; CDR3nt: TGTGCCAGCAGCGCAGCGGGACGAATGAACACCGGGGAGCTGTTTTTT
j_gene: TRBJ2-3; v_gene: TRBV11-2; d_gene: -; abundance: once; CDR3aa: CASSFQWGQDTQYF; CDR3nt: TGTGCCAGCAGCTTTCAATGGGGCCAAGATACGCAGTATTTT
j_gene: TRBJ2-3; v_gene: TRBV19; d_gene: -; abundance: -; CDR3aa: CASSPQGASTDTQYF; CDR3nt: TGTGCCAGTAGTCCGCAGGGAGCTAGCACAGATACGCAGTATTTT
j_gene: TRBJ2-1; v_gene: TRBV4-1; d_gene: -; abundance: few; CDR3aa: CASRLTFQSGDNEQFF; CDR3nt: TGCGCCAGCAGACTTACTTTCCAGTCTGGGGACAATGAGCAGTTCTTC
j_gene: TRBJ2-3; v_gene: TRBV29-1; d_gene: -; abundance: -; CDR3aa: CSAGARTDTQYF; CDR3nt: TGCAGCGCCGGGGCCCGTACAGATACGCAGTATTTT
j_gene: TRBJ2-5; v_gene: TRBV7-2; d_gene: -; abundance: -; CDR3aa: CASSSGETQYF; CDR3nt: TGTGCCAGCAGCTCAGGGGAGACCCAGTACTTC
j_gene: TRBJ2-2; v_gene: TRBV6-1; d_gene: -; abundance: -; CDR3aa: CASSESWGQYTGELFF; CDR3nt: TGTGCCAGCAGTGAATCTTGGGGGCAGTACACCGGGGAGCTGTTTTTT
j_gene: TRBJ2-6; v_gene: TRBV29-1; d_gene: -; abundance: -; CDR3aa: CSVHDSGANVLTF; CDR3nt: TGCAGCGTCCATGATTCTGGGGCCAACGTCCTGACTTTC
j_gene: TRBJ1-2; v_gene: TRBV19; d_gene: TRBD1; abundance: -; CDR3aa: CASSIVGQGRGGYTF; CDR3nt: TGTGCCAGTAGTATAGTGGGACAGGGGAGGGGTGGCTACACCTTC
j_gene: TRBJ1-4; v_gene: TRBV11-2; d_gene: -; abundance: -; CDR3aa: CASSPVQGPTNEKLFF; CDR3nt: TGTGCCAGCAGCCCCGTACAGGGCCCAACTAATGAAAAACTGTTTTTT
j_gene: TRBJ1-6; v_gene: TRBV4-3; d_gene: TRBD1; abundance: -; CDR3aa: CASSLTGASSPLHF; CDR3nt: TGCGCCAGCAGCCTGACAGGGGCGAGTTCACCCCTCCACTTT
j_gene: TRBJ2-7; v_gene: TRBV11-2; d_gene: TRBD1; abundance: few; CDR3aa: CASSAQGVGEQYF; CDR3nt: TGTGCCAGCAGCGCGCAGGGGGTGGGCGAGCAGTACTTC
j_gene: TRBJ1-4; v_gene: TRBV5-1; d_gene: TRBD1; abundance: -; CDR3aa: CASSSRTGGNEKLFF; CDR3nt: TGCGCCAGCAGCTCCCGGACAGGGGGAAATGAAAAACTGTTTTTT
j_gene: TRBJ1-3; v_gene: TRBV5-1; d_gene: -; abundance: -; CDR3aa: CASAAGSGNTIYF; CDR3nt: TGCGCCAGTGCTGCCGGAAGTGGAAACACCATATATTTT
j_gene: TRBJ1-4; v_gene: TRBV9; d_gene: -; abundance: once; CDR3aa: CASSVALQGGEKLFF; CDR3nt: TGTGCCAGCAGCGTAGCTCTACAGGGTGGTGAAAAACTGTTTTTT
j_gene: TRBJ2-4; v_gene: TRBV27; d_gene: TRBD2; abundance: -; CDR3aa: CASTPGGRGSKNIQYF; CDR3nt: TGTGCCAGCACTCCTGGCGGGAGAGGATCCAAAAACATTCAGTACTTC
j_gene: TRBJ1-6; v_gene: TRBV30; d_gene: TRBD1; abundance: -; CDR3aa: CAWSANLDRRLSNSPLHF; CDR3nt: TGTGCCTGGAGTGCTAATTTGGACAGGAGATTAAGTAATTCACCCCTCCACTTT
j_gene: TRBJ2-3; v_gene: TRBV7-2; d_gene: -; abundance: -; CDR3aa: CASSLVGSSTDTQYF; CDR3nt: TGTGCCAGCAGCTTAGTGGGGTCTAGCACAGATACGCAGTATTTT
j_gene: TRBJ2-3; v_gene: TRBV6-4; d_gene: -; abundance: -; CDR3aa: CASSLGHSTDTQYF; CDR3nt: TGTGCCAGCAGTTTGGGACACTCCACAGATACGCAGTATTTT
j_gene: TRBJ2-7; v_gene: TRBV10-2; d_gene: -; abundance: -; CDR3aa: CASSESPGLRGSVYEQYF; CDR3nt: TGCGCCAGCAGTGAGTCGCCGGGCCTTCGGGGCTCTGTCTACGAGCAGTACTTC
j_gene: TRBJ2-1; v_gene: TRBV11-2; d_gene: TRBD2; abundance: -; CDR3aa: CASSPSLAGYEQFF; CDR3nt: TGTGCCAGCAGCCCCAGTCTAGCGGGATATGAGCAGTTCTTC
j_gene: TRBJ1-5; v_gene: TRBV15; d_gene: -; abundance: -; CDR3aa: CATSFRVYSNQPQHF; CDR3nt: TGTGCCACCAGCTTTAGGGTTTATAGCAATCAGCCCCAGCATTTT
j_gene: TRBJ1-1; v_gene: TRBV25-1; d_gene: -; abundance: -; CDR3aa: CASSESPPINLWVEAFF; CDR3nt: TGTGCCAGCAGTGAATCGCCCCCGATCAACCTCTGGGTTGAAGCTTTCTTT
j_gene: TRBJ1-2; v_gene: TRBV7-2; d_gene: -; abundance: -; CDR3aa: CASSLIGSDYGYTF; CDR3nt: TGTGCCAGCAGCTTAATAGGGTCCGACTATGGCTACACCTTC
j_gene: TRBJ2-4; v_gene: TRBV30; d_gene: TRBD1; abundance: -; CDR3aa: CASRGFGKNIQYF; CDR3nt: TGTGCCTCCAGGGGGTTCGGCAAAAACATTCAGTACTTC
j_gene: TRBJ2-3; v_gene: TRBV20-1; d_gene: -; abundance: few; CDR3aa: CSARKADTQYF; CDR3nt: TGCAGTGCTAGAAAAGCAGATACGCAGTATTTT
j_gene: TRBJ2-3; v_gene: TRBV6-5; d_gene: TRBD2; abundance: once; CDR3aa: CASKEAGVGTDTQYF; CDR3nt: TGTGCCAGCAAGGAGGCGGGAGTTGGCACAGATACGCAGTATTTT
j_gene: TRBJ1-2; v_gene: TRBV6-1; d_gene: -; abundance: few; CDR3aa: CASSAGRGSNYGYTF; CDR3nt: TGTGCCAGCAGTGCGGGACGGGGAAGTAACTATGGCTACACCTTC
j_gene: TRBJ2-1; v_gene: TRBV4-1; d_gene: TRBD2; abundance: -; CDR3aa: CASSQSSGRAYGGEQFF; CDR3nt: TGCGCCAGCAGCCAAAGTAGCGGGAGGGCCTATGGGGGTGAGCAGTTCTTC
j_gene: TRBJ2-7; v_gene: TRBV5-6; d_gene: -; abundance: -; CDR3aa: CASSSLLGFPSSYEQYF; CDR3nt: TGTGCCAGCAGCTCTCTCTTGGGCTTCCCCTCCTCCTACGAGCAGTACTTC
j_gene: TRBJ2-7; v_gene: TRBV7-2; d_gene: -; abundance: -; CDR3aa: CASSLGLREQQYF; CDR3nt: TGTGCCAGCAGCTTAGGGCTCCGGGAGCAGCAGTACTTC